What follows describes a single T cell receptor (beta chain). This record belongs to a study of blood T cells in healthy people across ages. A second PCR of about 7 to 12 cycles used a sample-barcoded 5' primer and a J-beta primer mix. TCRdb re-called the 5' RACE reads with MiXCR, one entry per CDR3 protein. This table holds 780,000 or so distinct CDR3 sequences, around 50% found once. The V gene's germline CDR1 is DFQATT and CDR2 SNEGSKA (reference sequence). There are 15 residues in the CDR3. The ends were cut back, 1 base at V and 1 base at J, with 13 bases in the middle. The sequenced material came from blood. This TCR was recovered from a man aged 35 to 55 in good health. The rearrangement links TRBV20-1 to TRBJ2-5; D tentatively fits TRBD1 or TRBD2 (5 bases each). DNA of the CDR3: TGCAGTGCTAGAGGTGTGACAGCGGTCCAAGAGACCCAGTACTTC. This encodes CSARGVTAVQETQYF.